The TCR beta chain under discussion was sequenced for a study of OX40 agonist ivuxolimab in advanced cancers. Study context: An agonistic anti-OX40 (CD134) antibody, ivuxolimab, was used to treat the patients. Three patients responded partially, comprising one with hepatocellular carcinoma and two with cutaneous melanoma. Points from the study as a whole: Averaging showed that CD8+ T cells had more expanded clones than CD4+ did.

This clone was recorded a few times. No antigen is known for it. Blood draws occurred at baseline, cycle 4 day 1, and cycle 7 day 1. Only in-frame clones appear in the TCRdb table, and some are missing; sequencing was by immunoSEQ multiplex PCR. The sample records 6,800 or so clones, more than 70% being singletons. The germline V gene has CDR1 MNHNS and CDR2 SASEGT. CDR3 size: 14 residues. V lost 7 bases to trimming and J lost 2 bases; unmatched junction nucleotides: 6. V gene TRBV6-1 combines with J gene TRBJ2-7; 9 nucleotides align to TRBD2. The origin of this receptor is an adult with an advanced solid tumor such as melanoma, head and neck, liver or kidney cancer. The specimen comprised CD4+ or CD8+ T cells sorted from blood, sampled in a trial of the OX40 agonist ivuxolimab. The CDR3, as DNA: TGTGCCAGCAAGCCCGGACTAGCGACCTACGAGCAGTACTTC. Encoded protein: CASKPGLATYEQYF.